These T cell receptor beta chains were read from a single sample in a study of CD8 T cells in Susac syndrome. MiXCR was run by TCRdb on the immunoSEQ multiplex PCR reads, yielding one entry per CDR3 protein. This table holds approximately 100,000 distinct CDR3 sequences, around 90% found once. Sequenced: CD4+ T cells from PBMCs. All receptors derive from a human donor in good health. Both conserved end residues are part of each CDR3. The order of the fields is CDR3 DNA, CDR3 protein, D gene, V gene, J gene, clone size. The D gene is left open where the match is weak. Part of the rows lack a size; the others show once, few, many or a class for expanded clones.

CDR3nt: TGTGCCAGCAGGACTAGCGGCAGCTCCTACAATGAGCAGTTCTTC
CDR3aa: CASRTSGSSYNEQFF
d_gene: TRBD2
v_gene: TRBV7-9
j_gene: TRBJ2-1
abundance: .

CDR3nt: TGTGCCAGCAGCGGCCATATCACAGATACGCAGTATTTT
CDR3aa: CASSGHITDTQYF
d_gene: .
v_gene: TRBV6-5
j_gene: TRBJ2-3
abundance: .

CDR3nt: TGTGCCAGCAGCTTAGACATCCACACTGAAGCTTTCTTT
CDR3aa: CASSLDIHTEAFF
d_gene: .
v_gene: TRBV7-9
j_gene: TRBJ1-1
abundance: .

CDR3nt: TGTGCCAGCAGCAGAGCAGGGACTAGCGGGAACAATGAGCAGTTCTTC
CDR3aa: CASSRAGTSGNNEQFF
d_gene: TRBD2
v_gene: TRBV6-2/TRBV6-3
j_gene: TRBJ2-1
abundance: .

CDR3nt: TGTGCCAGCAGTCGGACAGGGGGCGTAGGGTATGGCTACACCTTC
CDR3aa: CASSRTGGVGYGYTF
d_gene: TRBD1
v_gene: TRBV6-5
j_gene: TRBJ1-2
abundance: once

CDR3nt: TGTGCCAGCAGCTCCGGTCACCAGGGGGGAGGTGGCTACACCTTC
CDR3aa: CASSSGHQGGGGYTF
d_gene: TRBD1
v_gene: TRBV7-2
j_gene: TRBJ1-2
abundance: .

CDR3nt: TGCAGTGCTAGGATCCCTACAGGGATGCGCAATCAGCCCCAGCATTTT
CDR3aa: CSARIPTGMRNQPQHF
d_gene: .
v_gene: TRBV20-1
j_gene: TRBJ1-5
abundance: .

CDR3nt: TGTGCCAGCAGTCTCCCGGGGGTTGAGGCAGATACGCAGTATTTT
CDR3aa: CASSLPGVEADTQYF
d_gene: .
v_gene: TRBV28
j_gene: TRBJ2-3
abundance: .

CDR3nt: TGTGCCAGCAGTCCCCGGACAGGGGTGGGTGGCTACACCTTC
CDR3aa: CASSPRTGVGGYTF
d_gene: TRBD1
v_gene: TRBV28
j_gene: TRBJ1-2
abundance: .

CDR3nt: TGTGCCAGCAGCCCCGGACTAGAGGCCGGGGAGCTGTTTTTT
CDR3aa: CASSPGLEAGELFF
d_gene: TRBD2
v_gene: TRBV11-2
j_gene: TRBJ2-2
abundance: .

CDR3nt: TGCAGCGTCCGTGCGGGAGGGCCATCCGAGCAGTACTTC
CDR3aa: CSVRAGGPSEQYF
d_gene: TRBD2
v_gene: TRBV29-1
j_gene: TRBJ2-7
abundance: .

CDR3nt: TGTGCCAGCAGCTTAATAGCCTCCCTCTACGGGGGGGAGCTGTTTTTT
CDR3aa: CASSLIASLYGGELFF
d_gene: .
v_gene: TRBV7-3
j_gene: TRBJ2-2
abundance: .

CDR3nt: TGTGCCAGCAGCTCCCGGGGGCGTGGGGCCAACGTCCTGACTTTC
CDR3aa: CASSSRGRGANVLTF
d_gene: .
v_gene: TRBV7-3
j_gene: TRBJ2-6
abundance: .

CDR3nt: TGCAGCGTTGGGGTATTGGTGGGGGAAAAACTGTTTTTT
CDR3aa: CSVGVLVGEKLFF
d_gene: .
v_gene: TRBV29-1
j_gene: TRBJ1-4
abundance: .

CDR3nt: TGCAGTGCTCCGGAGGGGGGAAGGGCGAACACCGGGGAGCTGTTTTTT
CDR3aa: CSAPEGGRANTGELFF
d_gene: .
v_gene: TRBV20-1
j_gene: TRBJ2-2
abundance: .

CDR3nt: TGTGCCAGCAGTTCCTTAGACAGCGGGTCCACCGGGGAGCTGTTTTTT
CDR3aa: CASSSLDSGSTGELFF
d_gene: .
v_gene: TRBV7-8
j_gene: TRBJ2-2
abundance: .

CDR3nt: TGTGCCAGCAGCGCCCTAGGGTACGAGCAGTACTTC
CDR3aa: CASSALGYEQYF
d_gene: .
v_gene: TRBV7-2
j_gene: TRBJ2-7
abundance: .

CDR3nt: TGTGCCAGCAGTTTAGGGGGGGCGCAAACTGAAGCTTTCTTT
CDR3aa: CASSLGGAQTEAFF
d_gene: .
v_gene: TRBV27
j_gene: TRBJ1-1
abundance: few

CDR3nt: TGTGCCAGCAGCTTGGGTGCAACGGGGGGCTACACCTTC
CDR3aa: CASSLGATGGYTF
d_gene: .
v_gene: TRBV7-9
j_gene: TRBJ1-2
abundance: .

CDR3nt: TGTGCCAGCAGCGTCGCTAGCGGGAGTTTTTACGAGCAGTACTTC
CDR3aa: CASSVASGSFYEQYF
d_gene: TRBD2
v_gene: TRBV9
j_gene: TRBJ2-7
abundance: .

CDR3nt: TGTGCCAGTAGCTCTAGCGGGGTATCCACAGATACGCAGTATTTT
CDR3aa: CASSSSGVSTDTQYF
d_gene: TRBD2
v_gene: TRBV19
j_gene: TRBJ2-3
abundance: .

CDR3nt: TGTGCCAGTAGTCCGGGACAGGGGGCTCCCGGGGAGCTGTTTTTT
CDR3aa: CASSPGQGAPGELFF
d_gene: TRBD1
v_gene: TRBV19
j_gene: TRBJ2-2
abundance: .

CDR3nt: .
CDR3aa: CASSYYTFGAENTEAFF
d_gene: .
v_gene: TRBV6-2/TRBV6-3
j_gene: TRBJ1-1
abundance: once

CDR3nt: TGTGCCAGTGAACCGGGACTAGCGGGACGCGAGCAGTACTTC
CDR3aa: CASEPGLAGREQYF
d_gene: TRBD2
v_gene: TRBV27
j_gene: TRBJ2-7
abundance: .

CDR3nt: TGTGCCAGCAGTTTCGGAACCACAGATACGCAGTATTTT
CDR3aa: CASSFGTTDTQYF
d_gene: .
v_gene: TRBV27
j_gene: TRBJ2-3
abundance: .

CDR3nt: TGTGCCAGCAGGATGGACAGGGTGGACACTGAAGCTTTCTTT
CDR3aa: CASRMDRVDTEAFF
d_gene: TRBD1
v_gene: TRBV7-8
j_gene: TRBJ1-1
abundance: .

CDR3nt: TGTGCCAGCAGTGTCATTCTAGCGACAGATACGCAGTATTTT
CDR3aa: CASSVILATDTQYF
d_gene: .
v_gene: TRBV2
j_gene: TRBJ2-3
abundance: .

CDR3nt: TGTGCCAGCAGTTACGACAGGGTATCAGAGACCCAGTACTTC
CDR3aa: CASSYDRVSETQYF
d_gene: TRBD1
v_gene: TRBV6-2/TRBV6-3
j_gene: TRBJ2-5
abundance: .

CDR3nt: TGTGCCAGCAGTCTGGAGGACAATGAGCAGTTCTTC
CDR3aa: CASSLEDNEQFF
d_gene: .
v_gene: TRBV5-4
j_gene: TRBJ2-1
abundance: .

CDR3nt: TGTGCCAGCAGCTCCCCATTAGGACCGGTTATGAACACTGAAGCTTTCTTT
CDR3aa: CASSSPLGPVMNTEAFF
d_gene: .
v_gene: TRBV7-9
j_gene: TRBJ1-1
abundance: .

CDR3nt: TGTGCCATCAGTGCGGGGGGAGGAGAGTATGAGCAGTTCTTC
CDR3aa: CAISAGGGEYEQFF
d_gene: TRBD2
v_gene: TRBV10-3
j_gene: TRBJ2-1
abundance: once

CDR3nt: TGCGCCAGCAGCTTGGGACTAGCCGGAGAGACCCAGTACTTC
CDR3aa: CASSLGLAGETQYF
d_gene: TRBD2
v_gene: TRBV5-1
j_gene: TRBJ2-5
abundance: .

CDR3nt: TGCAGTGCTCCCCGGGACAGATCCTATGGCTACACCTTC
CDR3aa: CSAPRDRSYGYTF
d_gene: TRBD1
v_gene: TRBV20-1
j_gene: TRBJ1-2
abundance: .

CDR3nt: TGTGCCAGCTCACCAGGGTCGGGGCGGTCAATAGGGGCTGAAGCTTTCTTT
CDR3aa: CASSPGSGRSIGAEAFF
d_gene: .
v_gene: TRBV18
j_gene: TRBJ1-1
abundance: .

CDR3nt: TGTGCCAGCAGCTTAACGCGGGGGATGAACACTGAAGCTTTCTTT
CDR3aa: CASSLTRGMNTEAFF
d_gene: .
v_gene: TRBV7-3
j_gene: TRBJ1-1
abundance: .

CDR3nt: TGCAGTGCTCGATCGGATCTGAGCTCCTACGAGCAGTACTTC
CDR3aa: CSARSDLSSYEQYF
d_gene: .
v_gene: TRBV20-1
j_gene: TRBJ2-7
abundance: .

CDR3nt: TGTGCCAGCAGCCTTGGGGGCACGAATACGCAGTATTTT
CDR3aa: CASSLGGTNTQYF
d_gene: .
v_gene: TRBV6-2/TRBV6-3
j_gene: TRBJ2-3
abundance: .

CDR3nt: TGTGCCAGCAGCCAAGAAGCGGTCGGCCTAGCGTACAATGAGCAGTTCTTC
CDR3aa: CASSQEAVGLAYNEQFF
d_gene: .
v_gene: TRBV14
j_gene: TRBJ2-1
abundance: .

CDR3nt: TGTGCCAGCAGCTTGTCTGGCCGCATGAACACTGAAGCTTTCTTT
CDR3aa: CASSLSGRMNTEAFF
d_gene: .
v_gene: TRBV5-6
j_gene: TRBJ1-1
abundance: once

CDR3nt: TGTGCCAGCAGTTTTGGGCGTGAGCAGTTCTTC
CDR3aa: CASSFGREQFF
d_gene: .
v_gene: TRBV12-3/TRBV12-4
j_gene: TRBJ2-1
abundance: .

CDR3nt: TGCGCCAGCAGCCAAAATGGACAGGGCTACGAGCAGTACTTC
CDR3aa: CASSQNGQGYEQYF
d_gene: TRBD1
v_gene: TRBV5-1
j_gene: TRBJ2-7
abundance: once

CDR3nt: TGTGCCAGCAGCCCGGGACTAGCGGGATACAATGAGCAGTTCTTC
CDR3aa: CASSPGLAGYNEQFF
d_gene: TRBD2
v_gene: TRBV12-3/TRBV12-4
j_gene: TRBJ2-1
abundance: .

CDR3nt: TGTGCCAGCAGTTACACGGGGGCTGGTCAGCCCCAGCATTTT
CDR3aa: CASSYTGAGQPQHF
d_gene: .
v_gene: TRBV6-2/TRBV6-3
j_gene: TRBJ1-5
abundance: .

CDR3nt: TGTGCCAGCAGTAAGCAATGGGGGGGGGAAGTGCCGGCTTTCTTT
CDR3aa: CASSKQWGGEVPAFF
d_gene: .
v_gene: TRBV6-5
j_gene: TRBJ1-1
abundance: .

CDR3nt: TGTGCCAGCAGCTCCTCCGGGGCCAACTATGGCTACACCTTC
CDR3aa: CASSSSGANYGYTF
d_gene: .
v_gene: TRBV13
j_gene: TRBJ1-2
abundance: once

CDR3nt: TGCAGTGCGCGGCTAGCGGGACAAGATACGCAGTATTTT
CDR3aa: CSARLAGQDTQYF
d_gene: TRBD2
v_gene: TRBV20-1
j_gene: TRBJ2-3
abundance: .

CDR3nt: TGTGCCAGCAGCGCCAGGGTCGGGTACAATGAGCAGTTCTTC
CDR3aa: CASSARVGYNEQFF
d_gene: .
v_gene: TRBV13
j_gene: TRBJ2-1
abundance: .

CDR3nt: TGTGCCTGGAGTAACCCCGGGACTAGCGGGAGTATGAATGAGCAGTTCTTC
CDR3aa: CAWSNPGTSGSMNEQFF
d_gene: TRBD2
v_gene: TRBV30
j_gene: TRBJ2-1
abundance: .

CDR3nt: TGCAGCGTTATACCCCCGCTAGGGCTCTCCGATGGCTACACCTTC
CDR3aa: CSVIPPLGLSDGYTF
d_gene: .
v_gene: TRBV29-1
j_gene: TRBJ1-2
abundance: .

CDR3nt: TGTGCCAGCCGAACCTCCGGGACAGCTGGAAACACCATATATTTT
CDR3aa: CASRTSGTAGNTIYF
d_gene: TRBD1
v_gene: TRBV6-2/TRBV6-3
j_gene: TRBJ1-3
abundance: once

CDR3nt: TGTGCCAGCAGTGACGGTTCCTACGAGCAGTACTTC
CDR3aa: CASSDGSYEQYF
d_gene: .
v_gene: TRBV25-1
j_gene: TRBJ2-7
abundance: .

CDR3nt: TGTGCCAGCAGCCTTCCTCCCTATGGCTACACCTTC
CDR3aa: CASSLPPYGYTF
d_gene: .
v_gene: TRBV7-9
j_gene: TRBJ1-2
abundance: .

CDR3nt: TGCAGCGTTGAGACAGGGACGCTCTATGGCTACACCTTC
CDR3aa: CSVETGTLYGYTF
d_gene: TRBD1
v_gene: TRBV29-1
j_gene: TRBJ1-2
abundance: .

CDR3nt: TGTGCCCTGGCAACGGGGAACACTGAAGCTTTCTTT
CDR3aa: CALATGNTEAFF
d_gene: .
v_gene: TRBV2
j_gene: TRBJ1-1
abundance: .

CDR3nt: TGTGCCAGCAGTTTAAAACCAGGGGCAGGAAACAATGAGCAGTTCTTC
CDR3aa: CASSLKPGAGNNEQFF
d_gene: .
v_gene: TRBV28
j_gene: TRBJ2-1
abundance: .

CDR3nt: TGCGCCAGCAGCTTCAGGTATAGCGGGGGAATGTCCACCTACAATGAGCAGTTCTTC
CDR3aa: CASSFRYSGGMSTYNEQFF
d_gene: TRBD2
v_gene: TRBV5-1
j_gene: TRBJ2-1
abundance: .